The 5 T cell receptor beta chains given below trace back to one sample, sequenced in a study of patients and donors after allogeneic stem cell transplantation. One entry per CDR3 protein, called by TCRdb with MiXCR from the RT-PCR reads. The table shows 57,000 or so distinct CDR3 sequences, with more than 10% occurring only once. The sequenced sample was blood, either unsorted or a sorted T cell fraction (not recorded which). These receptors were collected from a human donor who was either an allogeneic HSCT recipient or a stem cell or donor lymphocyte infusion donor (not recorded which). It is not recorded whose cells these are; they may come from a transplant donor.

The chain employs TRBV24-1 and TRBJ2-5; D possibly corresponds to TRBD2 (6 bases). CDR1 and CDR2 from the germline V gene are KGHDR and SFDVKD. V lost 0 bases to trimming and J lost 1 base, with 8 bases between them. CDR3 size: 15 residues. In DNA, the CDR3 is TGTGCCACCAGTGATTTGTCGCGGGGCCAAGAGACCCAGTACTTC. Protein product: CATSDLSRGQETQYF.

This clonotype has a handful of counts. The chain joins TRBV12-3 or TRBV12-4 to TRBJ2-7; 8 bases align to TRBD2. The CDR3 spans 14 residues. Unmatched junction bases numbered 3, after V lost 2 bases and J lost 3 bases. The CDR3 region is CASSLRLASYEQYF. DNA for the CDR3: TGTGCCAGCAGTTTACGACTAGCGAGCTACGAGCAGTACTTC.

This clonotype was seen many times. V gene TRBV6-5 combines with J gene TRBJ1-5; D perhaps matches TRBD1 (5 bases). This CDR3 region has 19 residues. Trimming removed 5 bases from V and 0 bases from J, with 23 bases in between. Germline CDR1 reads MNHEY; CDR2 reads SVGAGI. DNA of the CDR3: TGTGCCAGCAGTAGTGGGACCCGAACGGGGCTCTATAGCAATCAGCCCCAGCATTTT. Translation: CASSSGTRTGLYSNQPQHF.

This clonotype came up many times. Here the CDR3 DNA reads TGTGCCAGCAGCTTAGCAGCCTCGGGGACTGAAGCTTTCTTT. Amino acid sequence: CASSLAASGTEAFF. The V gene is TRBV7-6, the J gene TRBJ1-1, with D unclear. Between the trimmed V and J ends, which lost 0 bases and 5 bases, there was a span of 10 bases. Germline V gene lookup returns CDR1 SGHVS and CDR2 FNYEAQ. The length of the CDR3 is 14 residues.

This rearrangement joins TRBV6-5 to TRBJ2-6; 7 bases agree with TRBD1. Germline values: CDR1 MNHEY, CDR2 SVGAGI. The CDR3 runs 16 residues. The V gene end was trimmed by 6 bases and the J gene end by 1 base; junction bases not matched to a gene: 6. CDR3 DNA sequence: TGTGCCAGCAGCTCCCCGACAGGGTCTGGGGCCAACGTCCTGACTTTC. Translation: CASSSPTGSGANVLTF.